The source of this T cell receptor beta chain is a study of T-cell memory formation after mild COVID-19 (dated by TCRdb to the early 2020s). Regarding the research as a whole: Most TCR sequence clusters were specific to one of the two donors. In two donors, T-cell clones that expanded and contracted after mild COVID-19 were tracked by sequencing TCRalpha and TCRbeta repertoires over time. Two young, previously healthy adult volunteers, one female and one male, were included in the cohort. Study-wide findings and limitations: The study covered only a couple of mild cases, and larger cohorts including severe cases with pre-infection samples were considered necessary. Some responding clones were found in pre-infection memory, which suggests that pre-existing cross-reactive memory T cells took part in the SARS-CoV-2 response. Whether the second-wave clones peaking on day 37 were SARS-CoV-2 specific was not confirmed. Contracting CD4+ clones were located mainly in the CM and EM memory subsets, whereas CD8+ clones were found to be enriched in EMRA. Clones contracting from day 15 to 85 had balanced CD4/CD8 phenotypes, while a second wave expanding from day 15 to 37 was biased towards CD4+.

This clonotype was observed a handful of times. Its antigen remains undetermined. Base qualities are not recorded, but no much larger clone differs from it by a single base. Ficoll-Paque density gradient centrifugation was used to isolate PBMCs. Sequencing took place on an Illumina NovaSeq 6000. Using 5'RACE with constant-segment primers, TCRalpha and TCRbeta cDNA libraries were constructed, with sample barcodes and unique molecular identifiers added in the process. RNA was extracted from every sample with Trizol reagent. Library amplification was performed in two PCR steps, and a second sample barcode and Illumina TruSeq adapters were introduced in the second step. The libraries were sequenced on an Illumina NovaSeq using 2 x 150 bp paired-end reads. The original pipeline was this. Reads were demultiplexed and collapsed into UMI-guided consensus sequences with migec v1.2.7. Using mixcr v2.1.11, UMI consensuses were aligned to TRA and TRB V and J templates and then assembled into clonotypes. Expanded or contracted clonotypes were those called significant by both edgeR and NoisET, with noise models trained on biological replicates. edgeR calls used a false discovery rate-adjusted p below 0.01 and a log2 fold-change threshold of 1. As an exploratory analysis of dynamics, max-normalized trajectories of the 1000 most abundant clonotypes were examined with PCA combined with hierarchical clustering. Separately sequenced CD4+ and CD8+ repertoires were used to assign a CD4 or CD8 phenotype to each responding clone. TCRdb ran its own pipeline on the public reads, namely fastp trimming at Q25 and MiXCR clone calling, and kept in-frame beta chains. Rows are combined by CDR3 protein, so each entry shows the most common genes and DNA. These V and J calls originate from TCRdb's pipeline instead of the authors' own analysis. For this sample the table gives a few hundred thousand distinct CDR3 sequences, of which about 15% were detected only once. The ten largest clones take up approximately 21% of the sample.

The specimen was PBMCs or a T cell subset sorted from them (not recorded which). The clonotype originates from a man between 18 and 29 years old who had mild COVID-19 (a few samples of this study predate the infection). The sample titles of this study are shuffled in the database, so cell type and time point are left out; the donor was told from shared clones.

The CDR3 loop reads CASSLINGNTEAFF. The DNA is as follows: TGCGCCAGCAGCTTGATAAACGGTAACACTGAAGCTTTCTTT. Recombination linked TRBV5-1 to TRBJ1-1; no D gene is confidently identified. The CDR3 contains 14 residues, cysteine and phenylalanine counted. Left in the record is the CDR3 DNA by itself, 42 bases read in frame from the first base. For CDR1 and CDR2, the germline V gene lists SGHRS and YFSETQ. V gives up 1 base and J gives up 2 bases, and the segment between their germline ends measures 9 bases.